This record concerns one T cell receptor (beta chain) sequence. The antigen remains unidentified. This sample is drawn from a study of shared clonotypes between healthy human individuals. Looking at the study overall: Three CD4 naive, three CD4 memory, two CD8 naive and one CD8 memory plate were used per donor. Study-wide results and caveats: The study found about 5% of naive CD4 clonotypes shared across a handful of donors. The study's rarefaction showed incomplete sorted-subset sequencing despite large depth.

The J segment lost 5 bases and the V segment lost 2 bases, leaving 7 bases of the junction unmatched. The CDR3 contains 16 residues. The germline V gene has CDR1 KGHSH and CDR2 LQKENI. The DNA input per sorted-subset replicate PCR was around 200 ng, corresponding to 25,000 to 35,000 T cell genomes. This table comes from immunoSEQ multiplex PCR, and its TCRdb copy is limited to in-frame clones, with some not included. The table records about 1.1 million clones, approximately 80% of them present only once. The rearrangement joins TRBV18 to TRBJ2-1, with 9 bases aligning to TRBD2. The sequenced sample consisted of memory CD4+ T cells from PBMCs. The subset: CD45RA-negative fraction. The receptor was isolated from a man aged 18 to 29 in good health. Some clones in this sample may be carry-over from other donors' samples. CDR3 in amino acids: CASSPAAVAGDNEQFF. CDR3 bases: TGTGCCAGCTCACCAGCGGCGGTAGCGGGGGACAATGAGCAGTTCTTC. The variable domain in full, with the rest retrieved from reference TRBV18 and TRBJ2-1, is NAGVMQNPRHLVRRRGQEARLRCSPMKGHSHVYWYRQLPEEGLKFMVYLQKENIIDESGMPKERFSAEFPKEGPSILRIQQVVRGDSAAYFCASSPAAVAGDNEQFFGPGTRLTVL.